This entry concerns a single T cell receptor beta chain. Its antigen is as yet unknown. This sample was taken from a study of PD-1 blockade in classical Hodgkin lymphoma. About the study: A 3 mg/kg intravenous dose of nivolumab was received by patients every 2 weeks. Overall study results and limits: Prior therapy or disease activity may underlie the repertoire differences, whose causes remain undefined. Among the patients, those starting nivolumab under 1 year after ASCT were excluded.

Following autologous stem cell transplantation, relapse occurred in every patient, and exposure to brentuximab vedotin varied. Only in-frame clones appear in the TCRdb table, and some are missing; sequencing was by immunoSEQ multiplex PCR. The sample has some 46,000 clones, over 70% seen once. The CDR3 has 14 residues. V dropped 4 bases and J dropped 1 base, with 8 bases sitting between them. Looked up from germline, CDR1 is MGHDK and CDR2 is SYGVNS. This receptor was taken from a human donor with classical Hodgkin lymphoma. The source was peripheral blood mononuclear cells (PBMCs), collected before the second cycle of nivolumab. The rearrangement uses TRBV25-1 and TRBJ1-5; D is uncertain. The CDR3 nucleotides read TGTGCCAGCAGTGCCGCAGGAAGCAATCAGCCCCAGCATTTT. Protein product: CASSAAGSNQPQHF.